A selection of T cell receptor beta chains follows, all from one sample in a study of blood T cell repertoires in COVID-19. The assay was immunoSEQ multiplex PCR, and TCRdb's table has in-frame clones only and misses some. The repertoire consists of under 350,000 clones, with roughly 85% occurring once and the leading ten covering approximately 10%. Sequenced material: peripheral blood. The origin of the receptors is a woman between 45 and 65 years old who had recovered from COVID-19. The conserved cysteine and the conserved F or W are not part of the CDR3 here. Fields, in order: CDR3 protein, clone size, V gene, J gene. Some rows mark clone size as missing; the rest say once, few, many or name a class of expanded clone.

CDR3 protein: ASSIAGGGPDTQY
clone size: -
V gene: TRBV5-4
J gene: TRBJ2-3

CDR3 protein: ASSEEQIRETQY
clone size: -
V gene: TRBV2
J gene: TRBJ2-5

CDR3 protein: ASRVEASTDTQY
clone size: -
V gene: TRBV19
J gene: TRBJ2-3

CDR3 protein: ASSEFHAGRETQY
clone size: -
V gene: TRBV10-1
J gene: TRBJ2-5

CDR3 protein: ASGLVPGGPNYGYT
clone size: -
V gene: TRBV12-5
J gene: TRBJ1-2

CDR3 protein: ASSRHGGGSAEAF
clone size: -
V gene: TRBV7-9
J gene: TRBJ1-1

CDR3 protein: ASTLDLYYGYT
clone size: -
V gene: TRBV28
J gene: TRBJ1-2

CDR3 protein: ATSSHGQVEQPQH
clone size: -
V gene: TRBV15
J gene: TRBJ1-5

CDR3 protein: ASIRRGNTEAF
clone size: -
V gene: TRBV6-5
J gene: TRBJ1-1

CDR3 protein: ASSLEGWGAYTGELF
clone size: -
V gene: TRBV11-3
J gene: TRBJ2-2

CDR3 protein: ASSSEGRPSGNTIY
clone size: -
V gene: TRBV28
J gene: TRBJ1-3

CDR3 protein: ASRDTLGEQY
clone size: -
V gene: TRBV28
J gene: TRBJ2-7

CDR3 protein: ATKKHSGNTIY
clone size: -
V gene: TRBV19
J gene: TRBJ1-3

CDR3 protein: AWRDSGYNSPLH
clone size: -
V gene: TRBV30
J gene: TRBJ1-6

CDR3 protein: ASSLSTARGYT
clone size: once
V gene: TRBV28
J gene: TRBJ1-2

CDR3 protein: ASSLRPGTELYEQY
clone size: -
V gene: TRBV7-3
J gene: TRBJ2-7

CDR3 protein: ASGLNTEAF
clone size: -
V gene: TRBV7-9
J gene: TRBJ1-1

CDR3 protein: ASSQTSGRTDTQY
clone size: -
V gene: TRBV2
J gene: TRBJ2-3

CDR3 protein: ASSQETPKRGGQETQY
clone size: -
V gene: TRBV4-2
J gene: TRBJ2-5

CDR3 protein: ASRDRGATNEKLF
clone size: -
V gene: TRBV28
J gene: TRBJ1-4

CDR3 protein: ASSLQQETEAF
clone size: -
V gene: TRBV12-3/TRBV12-4
J gene: TRBJ1-1

CDR3 protein: ASSGPGTGPSKGGYT
clone size: few
V gene: TRBV9
J gene: TRBJ1-2

CDR3 protein: ASSLGYNEQF
clone size: -
V gene: TRBV28
J gene: TRBJ2-1

CDR3 protein: AISTGTSGGETQY
clone size: -
V gene: TRBV10-3
J gene: TRBJ2-5

CDR3 protein: ASSPIARGEQY
clone size: -
V gene: TRBV11-2
J gene: TRBJ2-7

CDR3 protein: ASSDPGQGYT
clone size: -
V gene: TRBV25-1
J gene: TRBJ1-2

CDR3 protein: ASSLGGQGPGELF
clone size: -
V gene: TRBV5-1
J gene: TRBJ2-2